There are many counts of the clone carrying this T cell receptor (beta chain). MiXCR, applied by TCRdb to the 5' RACE reads, yields one record per CDR3 protein. Here the sample spans 60,000 to 70,000 distinct CDR3 sequences, roughly a fifth being singletons. The record originates from a study of HIV-infected patients and healthy controls. The CDR3 sequence is 16 residues long. The V end was cut by 0 bases, the J end by 3 bases, with 15 bases between. Germline V gives CDR1 SGHDT, CDR2 YYEEEE. The genes are TRBV5-6 and TRBJ1-1; no clear D gene. The sample taken for sequencing was CD4+ T cells from blood. The sequence was obtained from a human donor in good health. CDR3 DNA sequence: TGTGCCAGCAGCTTGGGAGGGCAGGTTGGACACACTGAAGCTTTCTTT. Its protein product is CASSLGGQVGHTEAFF.